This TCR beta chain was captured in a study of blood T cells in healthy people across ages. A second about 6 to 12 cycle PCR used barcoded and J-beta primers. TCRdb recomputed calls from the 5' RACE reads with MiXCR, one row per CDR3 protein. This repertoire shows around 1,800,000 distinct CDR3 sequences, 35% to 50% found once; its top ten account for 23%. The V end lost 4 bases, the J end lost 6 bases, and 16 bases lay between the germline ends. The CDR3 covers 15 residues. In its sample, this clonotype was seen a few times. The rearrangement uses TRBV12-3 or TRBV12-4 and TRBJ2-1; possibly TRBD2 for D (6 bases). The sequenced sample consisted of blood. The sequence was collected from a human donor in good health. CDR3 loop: CASSSRLDGRNEQFF. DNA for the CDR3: TGTGCCAGCAGTTCCCGACTAGACGGACGCAATGAGCAGTTCTTC.